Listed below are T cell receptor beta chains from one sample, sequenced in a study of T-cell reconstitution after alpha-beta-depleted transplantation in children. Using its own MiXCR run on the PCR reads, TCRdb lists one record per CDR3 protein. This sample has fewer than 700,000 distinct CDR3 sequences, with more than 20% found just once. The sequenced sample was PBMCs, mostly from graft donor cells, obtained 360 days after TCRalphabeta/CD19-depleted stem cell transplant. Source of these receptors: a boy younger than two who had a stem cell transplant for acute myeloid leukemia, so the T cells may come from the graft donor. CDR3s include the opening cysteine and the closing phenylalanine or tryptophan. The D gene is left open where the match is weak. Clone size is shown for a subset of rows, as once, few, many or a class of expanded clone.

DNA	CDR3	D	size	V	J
TGTGCCATTACCGAAGGGGCTAACTATGGCTACACCTTC	CAITEGANYGYTF	.	many	TRBV10-3	TRBJ1-2
TGCGCCAGCATGAGTTTAGACAGTCAAGAGACCCAGTACTTC	CASMSLDSQETQYF	.	.	TRBV5-1	TRBJ2-5
TGTGCCAGCAGCTTACTAGCGGGAGCGCCTCAAGAGACCCAGTACTTC	CASSLLAGAPQETQYF	TRBD2	.	TRBV7-7	TRBJ2-5
TGTGCCAGCACGCGTACGGGGTTTCAAGCGAACACCGGGGAGCTGTTTTTT	CASTRTGFQANTGELFF	.	once	TRBV2	TRBJ2-2
TGTGCCAGCAGCTTGGTCTCATTGCAAGAGACCCAGTACTTC	CASSLVSLQETQYF	.	.	TRBV5-5	TRBJ2-5
TGTGCCAGCAGTTCATCGGGACATCGTAGCAATCAGCCCCAGCATTTT	CASSSSGHRSNQPQHF	.	.	TRBV12-3/TRBV12-4	TRBJ1-5
TGCAGTGCTAGGAGAATCAAGGGGCAAGAGACCCAGTACTTC	CSARRIKGQETQYF	.	few	TRBV20-1	TRBJ2-5
TGCGCCAGCAGCTTCTCCGGGACATTCTCCTACAATGAGCAGTTCTTC	CASSFSGTFSYNEQFF	.	.	TRBV5-1	TRBJ2-1
TGTGCCAGGGACCCACTAGCGGGGGGATCTAATGAGCAGTTCTTC	CARDPLAGGSNEQFF	TRBD2	.	TRBV7-9	TRBJ2-1
TGTGCCAGCACTATACTAGCGGGGAGCTACGAGCAGTACTTC	CASTILAGSYEQYF	TRBD2	many	TRBV12-3/TRBV12-4	TRBJ2-7
TGCGCCAGCAACTCGTGGAGGGGGGTCAGAGAGACCCAGTACTTC	CASNSWRGVRETQYF	.	few	TRBV5-1	TRBJ2-5
TGTGCCAGCAGCCAAGATTTGGGGTCGTGGGAGCAGTACTTC	CASSQDLGSWEQYF	.	many	TRBV14	TRBJ2-7
TGTGCCAGCAGCGCTATTCGGGGAACCAGCCAGCCCCAGCATTTT	CASSAIRGTSQPQHF	.	.	TRBV9	TRBJ1-5
TGTGCCAGCAGTTCCCCAGTTACAGCCGGGGCCAACGTCCTGACTTTC	CASSSPVTAGANVLTF	.	.	TRBV27	TRBJ2-6
TGTGCCAGCAGCGGTTGGACTAGCGGGGGGCCAGAAAATGAGCAGTTCTTC	CASSGWTSGGPENEQFF	TRBD2	few	TRBV13	TRBJ2-1